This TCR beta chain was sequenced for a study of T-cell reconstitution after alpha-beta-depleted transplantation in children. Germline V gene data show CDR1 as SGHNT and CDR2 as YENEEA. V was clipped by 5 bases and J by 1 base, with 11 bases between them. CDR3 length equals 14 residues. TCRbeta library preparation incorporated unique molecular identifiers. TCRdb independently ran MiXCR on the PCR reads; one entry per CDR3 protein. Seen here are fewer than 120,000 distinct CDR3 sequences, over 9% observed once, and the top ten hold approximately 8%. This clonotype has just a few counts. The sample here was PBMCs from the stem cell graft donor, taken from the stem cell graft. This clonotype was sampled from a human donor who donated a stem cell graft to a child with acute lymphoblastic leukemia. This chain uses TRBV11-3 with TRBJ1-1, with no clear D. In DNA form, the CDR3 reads TGTGCCAGCAGCCCAAGAGGAAAGAACACTGAAGCTTTCTTT. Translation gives CASSPRGKNTEAFF. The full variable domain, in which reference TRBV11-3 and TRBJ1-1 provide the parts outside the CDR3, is EAGVVQSPRYKIIEKKQPVAFWCNPISGHNTLYWYLQNLGQGPELLIRYENEEAVDDSQLPKDRFSAERLKGVDSTLKIQPAELGDSAVYLCASSPRGKNTEAFFGQGTRLTVV.